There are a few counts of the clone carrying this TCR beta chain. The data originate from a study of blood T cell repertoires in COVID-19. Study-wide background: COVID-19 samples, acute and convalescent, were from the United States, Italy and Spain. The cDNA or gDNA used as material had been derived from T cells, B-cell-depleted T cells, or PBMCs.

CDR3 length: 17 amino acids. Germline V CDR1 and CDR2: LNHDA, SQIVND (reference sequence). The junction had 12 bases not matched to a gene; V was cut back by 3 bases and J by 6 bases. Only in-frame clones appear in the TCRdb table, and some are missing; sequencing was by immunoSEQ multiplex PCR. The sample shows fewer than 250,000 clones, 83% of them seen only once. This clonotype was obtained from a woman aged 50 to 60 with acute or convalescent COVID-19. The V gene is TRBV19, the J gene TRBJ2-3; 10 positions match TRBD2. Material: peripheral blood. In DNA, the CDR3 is TGTGCCAGTAGTATGCGGAGGACTAGCGGTCCTTCTGATACGCAGTATTTT. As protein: CASSMRRTSGPSDTQYF.